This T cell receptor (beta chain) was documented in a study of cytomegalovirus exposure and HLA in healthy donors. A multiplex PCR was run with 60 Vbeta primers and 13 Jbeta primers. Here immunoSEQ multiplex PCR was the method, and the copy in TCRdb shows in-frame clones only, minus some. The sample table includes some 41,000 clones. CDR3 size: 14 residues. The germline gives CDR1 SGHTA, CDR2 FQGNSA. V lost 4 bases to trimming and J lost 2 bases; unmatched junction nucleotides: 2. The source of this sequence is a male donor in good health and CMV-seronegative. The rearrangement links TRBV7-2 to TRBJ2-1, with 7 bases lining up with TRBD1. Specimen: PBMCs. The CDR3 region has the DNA TGTGCCAGCAGCTGGGACAGAGCCTACAATGAGCAGTTCTTC. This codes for CASSWDRAYNEQFF.